This T cell receptor beta chain emerged from a study of long-term antiretroviral therapy in people with HIV. Researchers ran immunoSEQ v3.0 at survey level. The protocol was immunoSEQ multiplex PCR, while the TCRdb copy is restricted to in-frame clones and leaves out a portion. The repertoire consists of tens of thousands of clones, with more than 75% occurring once and the leading ten covering roughly 5%. The CDR3 loop spans 13 amino acids. Germline V gene sequence: CDR1 MNHNS, CDR2 SASEGT. Trimming left V 1 base short and J 8 bases short, with 9 bases between. The material sequenced was unsorted PBMCs, taken 0.1 years before starting antiretroviral therapy. This receptor was taken from a woman between 50 and 59 years old with HIV. This rearrangement joins TRBV6-1 to TRBJ2-4; D gene uncertain. Written as DNA, the CDR3 is TGTGCCAGCAGTGAAGACCGCCCGGACATTCAGTACTTC. It translates to CASSEDRPDIQYF.